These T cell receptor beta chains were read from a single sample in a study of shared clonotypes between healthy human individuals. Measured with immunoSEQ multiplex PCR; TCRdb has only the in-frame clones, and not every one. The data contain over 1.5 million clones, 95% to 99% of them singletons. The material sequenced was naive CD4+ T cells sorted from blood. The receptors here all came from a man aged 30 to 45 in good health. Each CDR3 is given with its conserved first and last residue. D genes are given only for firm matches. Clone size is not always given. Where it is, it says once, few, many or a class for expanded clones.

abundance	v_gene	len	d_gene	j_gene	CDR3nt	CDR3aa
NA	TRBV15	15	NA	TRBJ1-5	TGTGCCACCAGCAGAGACCCTAAGGACGGCCTGCCCCAGCATTTT	CATSRDPKDGLPQHF
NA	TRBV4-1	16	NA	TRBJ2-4	TGCGCCAGCAGCCACGGTTTAGCAGTAGCCAAAAACATTCAGTACTTC	CASSHGLAVAKNIQYF
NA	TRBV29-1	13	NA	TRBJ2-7	TGCAGCGTTGCTCCCAGAATCTCCTACGAGCAGTACTTC	CSVAPRISYEQYF
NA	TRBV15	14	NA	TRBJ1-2	TGTGCCACCAGCAGGGGCGGAAGTAACTATGGCTACACCTTC	CATSRGGSNYGYTF
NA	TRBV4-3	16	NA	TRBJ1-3	TGCGCCAGCAGCCAAGAACCAGGGGTATCTGGAAACACCATATATTTT	CASSQEPGVSGNTIYF
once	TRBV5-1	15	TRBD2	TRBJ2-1	TGCGCCAGCAGCTTCCTAGCGGGGACCTACAATGAGCAGTTCTTC	CASSFLAGTYNEQFF
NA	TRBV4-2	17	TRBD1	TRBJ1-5	TGTGCCAGCAGCCAAGAGCCCCCCGGGACAGGCGGGGGGCCCCAGCATTTT	CASSQEPPGTGGGPQHF
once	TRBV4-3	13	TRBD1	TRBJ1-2	TGCGCCAGCAGCCGAGACAGGGACCCTGGCTACACCTTC	CASSRDRDPGYTF
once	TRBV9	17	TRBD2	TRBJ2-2	TGTGCCAGCAGCGTAGAGGTTCGACTAGCCAACACCGGGGAGCTGTTTTTT	CASSVEVRLANTGELFF
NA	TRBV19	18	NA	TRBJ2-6	TGTGCCAGTAGTAAGCAATTCAGGGGCTCCTCTGGGGCCAACGTCCTGACTTTC	CASSKQFRGSSGANVLTF
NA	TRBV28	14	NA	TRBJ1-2	TGTGCCAGCAGTTTCAGGTCAGAGGGGGATGGCTACACCTTC	CASSFRSEGDGYTF
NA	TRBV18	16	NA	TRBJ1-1	TGTGCCAGCTCACCAATCGCCGGAGGGCGGAACACTGAAGCTTTCTTT	CASSPIAGGRNTEAFF
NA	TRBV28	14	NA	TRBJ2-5	TGTGCCAGCAGTATGGGACGGTCCCAAGAGACCCAGTACTTC	CASSMGRSQETQYF
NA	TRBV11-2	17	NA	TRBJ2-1	TGTGCCAGCAGCTCGATTTCCCTAGCGAACTCCTACAATGAGCAGTTCTTC	CASSSISLANSYNEQFF
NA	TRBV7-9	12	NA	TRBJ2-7	TGTGCCAGCAGCGCAAAGCAGGGCGAGCAGTACTTC	CASSAKQGEQYF
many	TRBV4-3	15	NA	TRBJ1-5	TGCGCCAGCAGCCAAACTTTAGATAGCAATCAGCCCCAGCATTTT	CASSQTLDSNQPQHF
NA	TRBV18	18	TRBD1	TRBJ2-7	TGTGCCAGCTCACCACTAACAGGGGGACAAGGATCCTCCTACGAGCAGTACTTC	CASSPLTGGQGSSYEQYF
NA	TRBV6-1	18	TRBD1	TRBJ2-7	TGTGCCAGCAGTCAAGGGACAGGGGACGGGAATTTGGCCTACGAGCAGTACTTC	CASSQGTGDGNLAYEQYF
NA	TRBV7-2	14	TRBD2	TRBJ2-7	TGTGCCAGCCGACGGACTAGCGGGAGCTACGAGCAGTACTTC	CASRRTSGSYEQYF
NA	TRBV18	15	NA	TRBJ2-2	TGTGCCAGCTCACCCCTCCCTGGGGGGACCGGGGAGCTGTTTTTT	CASSPLPGGTGELFF